This passage covers 19 T cell receptor beta chains from one sample sequenced in a study of radiation and T cells in renal cell carcinoma. Some clones are missing from TCRdb's copy, which holds only in-frame ones; the method was immunoSEQ multiplex PCR. Of some 26,000 clones listed, over 70% were seen once; the top ten hold 31%. Time point in this sample: blood 2 weeks post-SBRT. Treatment in this sample: 15 Gy SBRT to primary tumor, nephrectomy 4 weeks later. Sequencing was performed on blood, taken from a patient whose treatment included radiotherapy and nephrectomy. The source is a man between 60 and 75 years old with renal cell carcinoma.

The rearrangement links TRBV29-1 to TRBJ2-2; the match to TRBD2 covers 9 bases. With V trimmed by 6 bases and J by 2 bases, 22 bases remained unmatched. Germline CDR1 SQVTM, CDR2 ANQGSEA. The CDR3 has 20 amino acids. CDR3: CSVWGVVAVAGALNTGELFF. CDR3 coding DNA: TGCAGCGTCTGGGGGGTTGTCGCGGTAGCGGGAGCCCTCAACACCGGGGAGCTGTTTTTT.

The V call is TRBV5-6, the J call TRBJ2-1; 9 bases align to TRBD2. Losses at the gene ends were 0 bases for V and 6 bases for J; bases not matched to a gene: 7. This CDR3 is built from 16 residues. The germline gives CDR1 SGHDT, CDR2 YYEEEE. The CDR3 DNA is TGTGCCAGCAGCTTGGAATTAGCGGGAGAGGTCAATGAGCAGTTCTTC. Amino acids: CASSLELAGEVNEQFF.

The table lists this clone with a count of one. This chain links TRBV15 with TRBJ2-1, with D hard to call. The CDR3 is 13 amino acids. Germline CDR1 is LNHNV and CDR2 is YYDKDF (reference sequence). V was cut by 0 bases and J by 10 bases, with 10 bases left in between. The CDR3 protein is CATSRDPLGEQFF. The CDR3 DNA follows: TGTGCCACCAGCAGAGACCCGTTAGGAGAGCAGTTCTTC.

V and J are TRBV11-2 and TRBJ1-2, with 7 nucleotides matching TRBD1. The V and J ends lost 2 bases and 8 bases, in that order; junction bases with no gene match: 2. This CDR3 contains 12 residues. Germline V CDR1 and CDR2: SGHAT, FQNNGV. The CDR3 DNA reads as TGTGCCAGCAGCTTAACAGGGGACGGCTACACCTTC. This gives the protein CASSLTGDGYTF.

V gene TRBV7-8 combines with J gene TRBJ2-7; D might be TRBD2 (5 bases). The length of the CDR3 is 12 residues. Trimming took off 5 bases at V and 7 bases at J, with 12 bases between the two ends. The germline V gene has CDR1 SGHVS and CDR2 FQNEAQ. The CDR3 region has the DNA TGTGCCAGCAGCCCCACCACGGGGGAGCAGTACTTC. It is translated as CASSPTTGEQYF.

The gene calls are TRBV9 and TRBJ2-5; D is undetermined. Trimming left V 0 bases short and J 3 bases short, with 6 bases between. The CDR3 covers 13 residues. Germline lookup yields CDR1 SGDLS and CDR2 YYNGEE. CDR3: CASSVGGEETQYF. The CDR3 region has the DNA TGTGCCAGCAGCGTAGGTGGAGAAGAGACCCAGTACTTC.

The chain joins TRBV5-1 to TRBJ1-2; 12 nucleotides align to TRBD1. V was pared by 7 bases and J by 4 bases, with 14 bases of the junction left unmatched. Per germline, CDR1 SGHRS and CDR2 YFSETQ. The CDR3 has 17 amino acids. The CDR3 region is CASGPPGQGALGYGYTF. Written as DNA, the CDR3 is TGCGCCAGCGGGCCTCCGGGACAGGGGGCTCTCGGCTATGGCTACACCTTC.

This clone has only a few counts. The rearrangement links TRBV7-6 to TRBJ2-7, with D hard to call. Deletions cut 1 base from V and 2 bases from J, with 15 bases between. Germline V lookup: CDR1 SGHVS, CDR2 FNYEAQ. The CDR3 totals 16 residues. This CDR3 reads CASSLGGPATPYEQYF. The CDR3 nucleotides read TGTGCCAGCAGCTTAGGTGGGCCAGCCACTCCCTACGAGCAGTACTTC. Based on the CDR3 plus reference TRBV7-6 and TRBJ2-7, the full variable domain is GAGVSQSPRYKVTKRGQDVALRCDPISGHVSLYWYRQALGQGPEFLTYFNYEAQQDKSGLPNDRFSAERPEGSISTLTIQRTEQRDSAMYRCASSLGGPATPYEQYFGPGTRLTVT.

The chain uses TRBV5-8 and TRBJ2-2; a weak D match, TRBD1 (6 bases). From germline, CDR1 is SGHTS and CDR2 YDEGEE. The CDR3 loop spans 16 amino acids. Trimming removed 5 bases at V and 3 bases at J, with 17 bases between. The CDR3 reads CASRQRTGQDTGELFF. The CDR3 DNA reads as TGTGCCAGCAGACAAAGGACGGGACAAGACACCGGGGAGCTGTTTTTT.

CDR3 amino acids: CASSTGWGLNYGYTF. Written as DNA, the CDR3 is TGTGCCAGCAGTACAGGGTGGGGACTCAACTATGGCTACACCTTC. V and J are TRBV6-5 and TRBJ1-2, with a tentative D call TRBD1 (6 bases). Trimming removed 5 bases at V and 2 bases at J, with 15 bases between. This CDR3 comprises 15 residues. The germline gives CDR1 MNHEY, CDR2 SVGAGI.

The chain recombines TRBV6-6 with TRBJ2-3; D remains ambiguous. V lost 4 bases and J 2 bases, leaving 13 bases between the germline ends. CDR1 is MNHNY and CDR2 is SVGAGI in the germline V gene (reference sequence). The CDR3 length is 15 residues. The CDR3 sequence: CASSSTVYATDTQYF. The CDR3, as DNA: TGTGCCAGCAGTTCCACGGTGTACGCCACAGATACGCAGTATTTT.

CDR3 DNA sequence: TGTGCCATGCGCGATTGGGGGAATGAGCAGTTCTTC. Its translation: CAMRDWGNEQFF. This sequence joins TRBV2 and TRBJ2-1, with D tentatively TRBD1 or TRBD2 (5 bases each). Germline lookup yields CDR1 SNHLY and CDR2 FYNNEI. Trimming stripped 10 bases from V and 7 bases from J, with 14 bases between. This CDR3 has 12 residues.

This clone was counted once. The chain has TRBV28 and TRBJ1-4; D possibly corresponds to TRBD1 (6 bases). Trimming took off 6 bases at V and 8 bases at J, with 16 bases between the two ends. The CDR3 spans 14 residues. The V gene's germline CDR1 is MDHEN and CDR2 SYDVKM. The CDR3 sequence: CASRAGTPTEKLFF. Written as DNA, the CDR3 is TGTGCCAGCAGGGCCGGGACACCGACCGAAAAACTGTTTTTT.

V and J are TRBV6-1 and TRBJ1-6; 8 bases line up with TRBD1. The J segment lost 13 bases and the V segment lost 6 bases, leaving 8 bases of the junction unmatched. The CDR3 length is 13 residues. The germline V gene has CDR1 MNHNS and CDR2 SASEGT. DNA for the CDR3: TGTGCCAGCAGGGGACAGGCCCCTTCGCCCCTCCACTTT. Amino acid sequence: CASRGQAPSPLHF.

This rearrangement joins TRBV5-1 to TRBJ1-3, with 8 bases that match TRBD1. Germline lookup yields CDR1 SGHRS and CDR2 YFSETQ. The V gene end was trimmed by 3 bases and the J gene end by 0 bases; junction bases not matched to a gene: 8. The CDR3 spans 17 residues. The CDR3 loop reads CASSYGQGSPSGNTIYF. DNA for the CDR3: TGCGCCAGCAGCTATGGACAGGGATCCCCCTCTGGAAACACCATATATTTT.

The rearrangement links TRBV10-1 to TRBJ2-2; 10 bases line up with TRBD1. This CDR3 contains 16 residues. V lost 2 bases, J lost 6 bases, and 6 bases stayed unmatched. The germline V gene has CDR1 WNHNN and CDR2 SYGVQD (reference sequence). The CDR3 region has the DNA TGCGCCAGCAGTGAGCGACAGGGGGCGAGGGCCGGGGAGCTGTTTTTT. Translating gives CASSERQGARAGELFF.

The CDR3 loop reads CASSPSGARGNTIYF. The CDR3 DNA reads TGTGCCAGCAGCCCCTCCGGGGCGCGTGGAAACACCATATATTTT. The chain joins TRBV28 to TRBJ1-3; tentative D call: TRBD1 (5 bases). This CDR3 has 15 residues. In germline, CDR1 is MDHEN, CDR2 SYDVKM. Trimming removed 6 bases at V and 3 bases at J, with 15 bases between.

This rearrangement joins TRBV11-2 to TRBJ2-1; maybe TRBD1 (6 bases). Germline V gene data show CDR1 as SGHAT and CDR2 as FQNNGV. Trimming pared 5 bases from V and 5 bases from J, leaving 10 bases between. The CDR3 loop spans 13 amino acids. CDR3 DNA sequence: TGTGCCAGCAGCCTAGGGGGTCACAATGAGCAGTTCTTC. Translated, it gives CASSLGGHNEQFF. Variable domain in full (rest from reference TRBV11-2 and TRBJ2-1): EAGVAQSPRYKIIEKRQSVAFWCNPISGHATLYWYQQILGQGPKLLIQFQNNGVVDDSQLPKDRFSAERLKGVDSTLKIQPAKLEDSAVYLCASSLGGHNEQFFGPGTRLTVL.

The chain carries TRBV5-1 and TRBJ2-5; D is uncertain. The J call could be wrong; TRBJ2-7 is a better fit for the DNA end. The CDR3 runs to 12 residues. Germline assignment: CDR1 SGHRS and CDR2 YFSETQ. The CDR3 region is CASSLTSYEQYF. The DNA of the CDR3 is TGCGCCAGCAGCCTCACCTCCTACGAGCAGTACTTC.